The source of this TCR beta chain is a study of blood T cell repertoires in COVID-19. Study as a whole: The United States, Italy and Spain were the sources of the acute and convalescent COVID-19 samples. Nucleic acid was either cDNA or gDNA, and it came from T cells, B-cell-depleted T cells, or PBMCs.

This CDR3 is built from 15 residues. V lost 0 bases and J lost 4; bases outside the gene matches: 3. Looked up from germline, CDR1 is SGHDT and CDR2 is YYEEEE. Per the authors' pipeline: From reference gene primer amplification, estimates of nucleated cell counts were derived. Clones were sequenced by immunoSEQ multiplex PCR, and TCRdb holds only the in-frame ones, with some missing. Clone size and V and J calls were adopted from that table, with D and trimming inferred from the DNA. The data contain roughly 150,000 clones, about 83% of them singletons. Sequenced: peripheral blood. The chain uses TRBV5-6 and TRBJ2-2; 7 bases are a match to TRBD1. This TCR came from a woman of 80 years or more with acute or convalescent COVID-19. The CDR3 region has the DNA TGTGCCAGCAGCTTGGTGGGACAGAGCACCGGGGAGCTGTTTTTT. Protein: CASSLVGQSTGELFF.